The source of this T cell receptor beta chain is a study of cytomegalovirus exposure and HLA in healthy donors. Study-wide findings and caveats: Certain sequence variants were highly shared and formed a cluster, and this cluster was likely a sequencing artifact.

As to this clone: What it recognizes is unknown.

The CDR3 totals 14 residues. CDR1 GTSNPN and CDR2 SVGIG come from the germline V gene (reference sequence). Trimming removed 0 bases at V and 5 bases at J, with 13 bases between. The PCR was carried out with 60 Vbeta primers and 13 Jbeta primers. Per the study methods: Among the unique TCR beta chains that a later analysis counted, about 81 million in all, 9.5 million to 11 million were shared. Here immunoSEQ multiplex PCR was the method, and the copy in TCRdb shows in-frame clones only, minus some. The V and J calls and clone size were taken over from that table, and D and trimming were inferred from the DNA. The repertoire table contains 60,000 to 80,000 clones.

The chain uses TRBV30 and TRBJ2-5; possibly TRBD2 for D (6 bases). This sequence was found in a man aged 35 to 55 in good health and CMV-seronegative. The sample taken for sequencing was PBMCs. The CDR3 reads CAWSVWGVGETQYF. CDR3 nucleotide sequence: TGTGCCTGGAGTGTATGGGGGGTTGGCGAGACCCAGTACTTC. Together with reference TRBV30 and TRBJ2-5, the CDR3 gives the full variable domain: SQTIHQWPATLVQPVGSPLSLECTVEGTSNPNLYWYRQAAGRGLQLLFYSVGIGQISSEVPQNLSASRPQDRQFILSSKKLLLSDSGFYLCAWSVWGVGETQYFGPGTRLLVL.